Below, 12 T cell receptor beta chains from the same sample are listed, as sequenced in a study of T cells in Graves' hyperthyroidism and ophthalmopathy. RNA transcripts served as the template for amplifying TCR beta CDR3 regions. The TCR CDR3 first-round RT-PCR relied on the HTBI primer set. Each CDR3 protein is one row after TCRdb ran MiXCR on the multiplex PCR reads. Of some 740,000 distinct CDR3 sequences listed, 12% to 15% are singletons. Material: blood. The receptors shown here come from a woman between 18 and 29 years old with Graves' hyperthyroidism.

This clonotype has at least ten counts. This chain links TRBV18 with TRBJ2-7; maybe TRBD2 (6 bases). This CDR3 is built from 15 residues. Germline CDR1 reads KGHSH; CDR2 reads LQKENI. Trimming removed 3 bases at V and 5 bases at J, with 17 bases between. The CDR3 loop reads CASSPLLAKSDEQYF. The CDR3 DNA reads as TGTGCCAGCTCACCCTTACTAGCCAAATCCGACGAGCAGTACTTC.

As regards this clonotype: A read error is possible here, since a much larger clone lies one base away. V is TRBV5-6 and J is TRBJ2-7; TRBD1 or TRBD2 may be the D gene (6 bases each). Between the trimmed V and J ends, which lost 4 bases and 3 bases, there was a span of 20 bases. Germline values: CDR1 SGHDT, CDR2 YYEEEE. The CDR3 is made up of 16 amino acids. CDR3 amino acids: CASSLTGLGDFYEQYF. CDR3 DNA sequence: TGTGCCAGCAGCCTCACAGGGTTGGGGGACTTCTACGAGCAGTACTTC. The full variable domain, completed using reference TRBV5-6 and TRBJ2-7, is DAGVTQSPTHLIKTRGQQVTLRCSPKSGHDTVSWYQQALGQGPQFIFQYYEEEERQRGNFPDRFSGHQFPNYSSELNVNALLLGDSALYLCASSLTGLGDFYEQYFGPGTRLTVT.

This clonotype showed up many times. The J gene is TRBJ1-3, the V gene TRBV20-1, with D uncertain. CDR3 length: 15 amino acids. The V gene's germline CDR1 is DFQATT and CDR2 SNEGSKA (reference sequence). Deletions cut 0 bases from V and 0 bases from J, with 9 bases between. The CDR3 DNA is TGCAGTGCTAGAGATTATCTTGGCTCTGGAAACACCATATATTTT. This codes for CSARDYLGSGNTIYF.

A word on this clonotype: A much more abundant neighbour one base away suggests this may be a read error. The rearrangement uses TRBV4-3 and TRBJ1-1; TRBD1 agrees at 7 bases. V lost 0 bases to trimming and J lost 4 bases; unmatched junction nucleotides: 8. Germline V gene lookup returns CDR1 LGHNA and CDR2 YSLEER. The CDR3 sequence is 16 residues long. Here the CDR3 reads CASSQETGTMSTEAFF. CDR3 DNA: TGCGCCAGCAGCCAAGAGACAGGGACCATGAGCACTGAAGCTTTCTTT.

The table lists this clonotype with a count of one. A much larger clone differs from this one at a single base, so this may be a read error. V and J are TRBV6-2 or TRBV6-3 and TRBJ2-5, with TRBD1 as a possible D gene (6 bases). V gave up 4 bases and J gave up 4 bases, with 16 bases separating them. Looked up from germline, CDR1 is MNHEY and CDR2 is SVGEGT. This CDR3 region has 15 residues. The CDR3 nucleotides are TGTGCCAGCAGTTTCTTGGCCGGGGACACAGAGACCCAGTACTTC. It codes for CASSFLAGDTETQYF.

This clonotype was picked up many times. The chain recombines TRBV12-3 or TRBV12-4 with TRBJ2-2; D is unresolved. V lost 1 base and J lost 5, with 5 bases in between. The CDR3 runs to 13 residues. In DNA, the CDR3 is TGTGCCAGCAGTTTAGGGGTAACCGGGGAGCTGTTTTTT. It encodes CASSLGVTGELFF.

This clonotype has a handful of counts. For the CDR3, the DNA is TGTGCCAGCAGCCAAGCAATAAGGACACTCCTGAGGAATGAGCAGTTCTTC. Translated, it gives CASSQAIRTLLRNEQFF. V gene TRBV3-1 combines with J gene TRBJ2-1; D is possibly TRBD1 (5 bases). Deletions cut 1 base from V and 7 bases from J, with 20 bases between. This CDR3 contains 17 residues. Germline CDR1 LGHDT, CDR2 YNNKEL (reference sequence).

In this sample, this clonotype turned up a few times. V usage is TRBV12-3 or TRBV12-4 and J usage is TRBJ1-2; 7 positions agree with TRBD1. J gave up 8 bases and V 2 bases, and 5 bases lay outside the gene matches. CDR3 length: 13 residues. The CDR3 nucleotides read TGTGCCAGCAGTTTAAACAGGGGCTTCGGCTACACCTTC. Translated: CASSLNRGFGYTF.

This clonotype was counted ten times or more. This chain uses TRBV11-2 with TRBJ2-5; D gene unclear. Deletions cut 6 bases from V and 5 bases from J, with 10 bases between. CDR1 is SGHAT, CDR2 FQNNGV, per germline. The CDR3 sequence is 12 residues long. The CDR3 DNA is TGTGCCAGCAGTCGCGAGTTGGAGACCCAGTACTTC. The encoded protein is CASSRELETQYF.

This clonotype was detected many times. The CDR3 coding sequence is TGTGCCAGCAGCTACGGGGAGCTGTTTTTT. Encoded protein: CASSYGELFF. The chain links TRBV11-2 to TRBJ2-2; D gene uncertain. CDR3 size: 10 residues. CDR1 is SGHAT, CDR2 FQNNGV, per germline. V was shortened by 4 bases and J by 7 bases, with 1 base between the two germline ends. The entire variable domain, with the rest obtained from reference TRBV11-2 and TRBJ2-2, is as follows: EAGVAQSPRYKIIEKRQSVAFWCNPISGHATLYWYQQILGQGPKLLIQFQNNGVVDDSQLPKDRFSAERLKGVDSTLKIQPAKLEDSAVYLCASSYGELFFGEGSRLTVL.

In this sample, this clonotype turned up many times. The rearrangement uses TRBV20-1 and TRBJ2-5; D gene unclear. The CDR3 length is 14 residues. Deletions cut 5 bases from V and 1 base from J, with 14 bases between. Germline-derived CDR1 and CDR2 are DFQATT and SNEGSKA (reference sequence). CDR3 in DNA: TGCAGTGCTCCCCCCGGGTACCCCCAAGAGACCCAGTACTTC. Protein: CSAPPGYPQETQYF.

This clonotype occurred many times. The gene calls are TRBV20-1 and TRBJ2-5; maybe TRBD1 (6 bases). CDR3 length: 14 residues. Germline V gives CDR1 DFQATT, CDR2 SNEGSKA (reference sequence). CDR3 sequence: CSLGGGTPKETQYF. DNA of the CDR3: TGCAGCCTTGGGGGTGGGACACCAAAAGAGACCCAGTACTTC.